This T cell receptor (beta chain) was recorded in a study of T cell repertoires in aging, cancer and after chemotherapy (dated by TCRdb to between 2018 and 2021). Background on the whole study: The donors fell into six age groups ranging from 30 or younger to 70 or older, and each group had at least three individuals. To look at immunoaging and at how T cells reconstitute after chemotherapy, the study profiled TCR beta repertoires in peripheral blood from both healthy donors and cancer patients. Some 9 million TCR reads were contained in the full dataset. Alongside 95 healthy donors serving as a reference group, the cohort included over 200 cancer patients, of whom about 94 had hematological cancers and about 130 had solid cancers. Control TCR repertoires from healthy donors were recorded over several months to years, and clear clonal overlap was observed across re-sampling. The study at large found these results: According to the authors, the repertoire data do not allow conclusions to be drawn about immunological memory after chemotherapy. In healthy donors, the drop in TCR diversity with age came mainly from a loss of richness, whereas in cancer patients a loss of evenness also played a part. Compared with age-matched healthy donors, untreated patients with hematological or solid cancers had significantly lower TCR diversity and higher clonality in blood. In both cancer cohorts, median generation probability rose over the chemotherapy interval, which suggests that the repertoire was reconstituted through rebound thymic output.

Genomic DNA extracted from peripheral blood, rather than sorted cells or RNA, was used as the source for amplification of TCR beta rearrangements. Rearranged TRB sequences spanning V, D and J segments were amplified in a multiplex touch-down PCR with a mixed TRB-A/B primer pool. Illumina adapters and sample indices were added to the amplicons in two consecutive PCR reactions performed with Phusion HS II polymerase. After gel purification with the NucleoSpin Gel and PCR Clean-up kit, the amplicons were checked using Qubit and an Agilent 2100 Bioanalyzer. Sequencing of libraries was carried out on an Illumina MiSeq in 600-cycle, single-indexed, paired-end runs. The study's own analysis went as follows. MiXCR versions 2.12 and 3.0.5 were used to process the TRB sequences. Each unique CDR3 nucleotide sequence was counted as one clone, and only productive sequences with at least two reads were retained. Shannon diversity, evenness, clonality (one minus evenness), and alpha-parameterized diversity profiles from alpha 0 to 5 were included as repertoire metrics. Generation probabilities of clones in paired pre- and post-chemotherapy samples were computed with the IGoR algorithm. In-frame beta chains were kept once TCRdb had trimmed the public reads at Q25 with fastp and called clones with MiXCR. Each entry is one CDR3 protein sequence, shown with its most common DNA and genes. TCRdb, not the original authors, processed these V and J calls. The sample table lists more than 7,000 distinct CDR3 sequences, around 32% of them with a count of one. The ten largest clones take up about 3.1% of the sample.

With respect to this clonotype: No cognate antigen has been identified for it. Base qualities were left out, and no much larger clone turns up one base away.

Sequenced: blood. This receptor was identified in a human donor in good health.

CDR3 sequence: CASSPSGRTNRNEKLFF. The DNA is TGCGCCAGCAGCCCATCGGGACGGACTAATCGGAATGAAAAACTGTTTTTT. The sequence joins TRBV4-3 to TRBJ1-4; the D segment could be TRBD1, given 5 matching bases. V drops 4 bases and J drops 5 bases, leaving 20 bases in between. Including cysteine and phenylalanine, the CDR3 has 17 amino acids. Only the CDR3 portion is preserved as DNA: 51 bases, with reading frame beginning at the first base. The germline V gene supplies CDR1 LGHNA and CDR2 YSLEER.